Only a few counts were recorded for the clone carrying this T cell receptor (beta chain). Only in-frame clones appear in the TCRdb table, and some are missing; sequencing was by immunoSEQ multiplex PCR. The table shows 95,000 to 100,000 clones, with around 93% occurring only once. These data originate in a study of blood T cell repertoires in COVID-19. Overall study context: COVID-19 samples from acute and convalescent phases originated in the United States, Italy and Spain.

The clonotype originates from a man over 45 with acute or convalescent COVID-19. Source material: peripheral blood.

CDR3 sequence (DNA): TGTGCCACCCTTCGACCGGGACAACAATACAATGAGCAGTTCTTC. This gives the protein CATLRPGQQYNEQFF. The chain joins TRBV2 to TRBJ2-1, with a possible D match to TRBD1 (6 bases). Germline V CDR1 and CDR2: SNHLY, FYNNEI. The V gene lost 10 bases and the J gene lost 4 bases, with 20 bases spanning the gap. There are 15 residues in the CDR3.